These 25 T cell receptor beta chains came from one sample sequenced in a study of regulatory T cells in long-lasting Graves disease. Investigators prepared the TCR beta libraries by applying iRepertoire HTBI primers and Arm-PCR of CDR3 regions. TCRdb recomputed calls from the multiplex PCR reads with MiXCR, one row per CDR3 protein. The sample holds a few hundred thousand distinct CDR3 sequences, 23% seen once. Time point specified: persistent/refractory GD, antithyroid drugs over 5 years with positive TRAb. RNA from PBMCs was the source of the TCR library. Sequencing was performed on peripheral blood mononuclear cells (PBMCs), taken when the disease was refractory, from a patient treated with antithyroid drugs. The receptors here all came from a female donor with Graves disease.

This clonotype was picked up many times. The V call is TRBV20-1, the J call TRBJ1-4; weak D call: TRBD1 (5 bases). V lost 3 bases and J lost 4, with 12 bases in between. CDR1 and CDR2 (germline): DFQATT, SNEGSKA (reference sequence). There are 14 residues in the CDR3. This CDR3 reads CSASGDGDNEKLFF. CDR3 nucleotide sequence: TGCAGTGCTAGTGGGGACGGAGATAATGAAAAACTGTTTTTT.

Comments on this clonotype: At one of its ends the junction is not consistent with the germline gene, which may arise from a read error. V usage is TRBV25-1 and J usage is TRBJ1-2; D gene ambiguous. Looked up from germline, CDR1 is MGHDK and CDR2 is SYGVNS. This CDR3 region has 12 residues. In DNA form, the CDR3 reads TGTACCAGCAATACCCCGGGAGTCGCCTACACCTTC. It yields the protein CTSNTPGVAYTF.

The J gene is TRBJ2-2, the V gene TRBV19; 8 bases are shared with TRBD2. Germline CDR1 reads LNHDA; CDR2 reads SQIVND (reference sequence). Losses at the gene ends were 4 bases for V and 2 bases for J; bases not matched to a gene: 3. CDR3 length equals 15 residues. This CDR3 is CASSRAGGNTGELFF. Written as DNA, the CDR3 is TGTGCCAGTAGTAGGGCGGGAGGAAACACCGGGGAGCTGTTTTTT.

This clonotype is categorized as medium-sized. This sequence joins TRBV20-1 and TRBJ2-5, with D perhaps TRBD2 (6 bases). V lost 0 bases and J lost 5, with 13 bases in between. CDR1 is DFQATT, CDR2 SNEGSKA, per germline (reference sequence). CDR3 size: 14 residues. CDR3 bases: TGCAGTGCTAGAGACGGAGGGCCACGGGAGACCCAGTACTTC. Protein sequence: CSARDGGPRETQYF.

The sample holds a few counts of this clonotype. The DNA of the CDR3 is TGTGCCAGCAGCCCCCTTGACAGGACCCGGACTGAAGCTTTCTTT. Residues: CASSPLDRTRTEAFF. This sequence joins TRBV3-1 and TRBJ1-1, with D possibly matching TRBD1 (6 bases). Trimming cost V 4 bases and J 5 bases, with 17 bases left between them. Germline V CDR1 and CDR2: LGHDT, YNNKEL (reference sequence). The CDR3 runs to 15 residues.

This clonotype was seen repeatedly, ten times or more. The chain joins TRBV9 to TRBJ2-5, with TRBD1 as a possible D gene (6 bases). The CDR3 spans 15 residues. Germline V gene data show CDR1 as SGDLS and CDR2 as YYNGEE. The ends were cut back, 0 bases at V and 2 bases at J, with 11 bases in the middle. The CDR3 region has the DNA TGTGCCAGCAGCGTAGGCTCGGGACATCAAGAGACCCAGTACTTC. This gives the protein CASSVGSGHQETQYF.

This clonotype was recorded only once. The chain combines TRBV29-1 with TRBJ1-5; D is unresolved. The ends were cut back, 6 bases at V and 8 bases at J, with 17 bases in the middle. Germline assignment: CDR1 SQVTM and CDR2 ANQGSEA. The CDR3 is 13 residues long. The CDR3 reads CSVHTGPLEPQHF. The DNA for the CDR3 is TGCAGCGTACACACTGGGCCCTTGGAGCCCCAGCATTTT.

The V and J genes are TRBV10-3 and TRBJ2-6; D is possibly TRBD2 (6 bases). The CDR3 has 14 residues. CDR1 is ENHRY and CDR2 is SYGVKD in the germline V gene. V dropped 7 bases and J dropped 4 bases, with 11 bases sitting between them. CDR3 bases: TGTGCCATCAAAGCGGAGGGGGGGGCCAACGTCCTGACTTTC. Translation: CAIKAEGGANVLTF.

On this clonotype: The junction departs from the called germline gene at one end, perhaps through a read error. CDR3 sequence reads: CSASLNTPLSYSEQFF. CDR3 nucleotide sequence: TGCAGTGCTTCTCTTAACACCCCCCTCTCCTACAGTGAGCAGTTCTTC. V and J are TRBV20-1 and TRBJ2-1; D is undetermined. The CDR3 spans 16 residues. The germline CDR1 and CDR2 sequences are DFQATT and SNEGSKA (reference sequence).

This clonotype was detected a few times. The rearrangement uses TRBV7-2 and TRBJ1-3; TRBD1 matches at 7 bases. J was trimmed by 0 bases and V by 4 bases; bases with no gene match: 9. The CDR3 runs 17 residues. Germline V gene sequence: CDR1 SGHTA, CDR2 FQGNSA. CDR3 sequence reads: CASSSLDRLASGNTIYF. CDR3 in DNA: TGTGCCAGCAGCTCTTTGGACAGGCTAGCCTCTGGAAACACCATATATTTT.

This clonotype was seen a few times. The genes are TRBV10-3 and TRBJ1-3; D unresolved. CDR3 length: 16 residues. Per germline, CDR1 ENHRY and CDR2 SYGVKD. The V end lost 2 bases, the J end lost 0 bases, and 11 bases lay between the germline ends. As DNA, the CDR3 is TGTGCCATCAGTGAGAGCAACACGAACTCTGGAAACACCATATATTTT. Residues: CAISESNTNSGNTIYF.

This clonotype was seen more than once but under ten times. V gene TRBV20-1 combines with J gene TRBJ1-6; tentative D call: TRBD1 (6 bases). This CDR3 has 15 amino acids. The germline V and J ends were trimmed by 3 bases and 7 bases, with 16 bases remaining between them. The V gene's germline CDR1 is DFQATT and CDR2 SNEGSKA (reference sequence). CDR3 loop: CSARDRLRQNSPLHF. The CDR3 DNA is TGCAGTGCTAGGGACAGATTACGCCAGAATTCACCCCTCCACTTT.

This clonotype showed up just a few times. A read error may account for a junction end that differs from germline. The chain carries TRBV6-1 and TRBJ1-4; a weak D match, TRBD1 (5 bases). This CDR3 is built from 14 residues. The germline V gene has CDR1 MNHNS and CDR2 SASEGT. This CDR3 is CASSPGGTHEKLFF. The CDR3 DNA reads TGTGCCAGCAGCCCCGGGGGAACTCATGAAAAACTGTTTTTT.

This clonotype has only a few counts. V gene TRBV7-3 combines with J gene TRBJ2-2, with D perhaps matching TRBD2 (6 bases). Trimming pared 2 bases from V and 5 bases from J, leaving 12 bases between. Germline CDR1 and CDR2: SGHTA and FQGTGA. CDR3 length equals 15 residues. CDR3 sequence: CASSLAGRRTGELFF. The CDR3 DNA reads TGTGCCAGCAGCTTAGCGGGACGTAGAACCGGGGAGCTGTTTTTT.

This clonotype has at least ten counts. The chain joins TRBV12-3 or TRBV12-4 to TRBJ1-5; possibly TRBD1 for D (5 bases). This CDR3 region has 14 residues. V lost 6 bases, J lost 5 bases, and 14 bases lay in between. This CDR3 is CASRPGGWYQPQHF. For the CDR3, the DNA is TGTGCCAGCAGACCGGGGGGATGGTATCAGCCCCAGCATTTT.

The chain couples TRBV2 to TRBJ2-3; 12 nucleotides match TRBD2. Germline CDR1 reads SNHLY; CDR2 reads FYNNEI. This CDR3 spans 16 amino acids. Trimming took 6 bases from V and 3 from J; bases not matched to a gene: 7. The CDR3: CASSATSGRLTDTQYF. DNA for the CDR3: TGTGCCAGCAGCGCGACTAGCGGGAGATTAACAGATACGCAGTATTTT.

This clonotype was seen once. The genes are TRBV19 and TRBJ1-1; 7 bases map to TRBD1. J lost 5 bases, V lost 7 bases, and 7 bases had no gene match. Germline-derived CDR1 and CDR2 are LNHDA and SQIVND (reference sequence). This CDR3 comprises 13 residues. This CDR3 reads CASTKQGYTEAFF. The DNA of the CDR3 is TGTGCCAGTACAAAACAGGGGTATACTGAAGCTTTCTTT.

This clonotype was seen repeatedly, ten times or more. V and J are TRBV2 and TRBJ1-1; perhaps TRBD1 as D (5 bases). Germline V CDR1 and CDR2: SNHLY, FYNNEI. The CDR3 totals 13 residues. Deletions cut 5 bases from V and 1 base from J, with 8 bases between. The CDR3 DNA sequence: TGTGCCAGCAGTCCGGACAAGAACACTGAAGCTTTCTTT. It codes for CASSPDKNTEAFF.

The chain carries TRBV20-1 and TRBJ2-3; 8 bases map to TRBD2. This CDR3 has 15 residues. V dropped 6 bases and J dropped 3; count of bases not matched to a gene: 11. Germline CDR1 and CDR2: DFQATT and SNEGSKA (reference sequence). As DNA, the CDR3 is TGCAGTGCAACCGGGACAACTAGCGGTACAGATACGCAGTATTTT. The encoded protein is CSATGTTSGTDTQYF.

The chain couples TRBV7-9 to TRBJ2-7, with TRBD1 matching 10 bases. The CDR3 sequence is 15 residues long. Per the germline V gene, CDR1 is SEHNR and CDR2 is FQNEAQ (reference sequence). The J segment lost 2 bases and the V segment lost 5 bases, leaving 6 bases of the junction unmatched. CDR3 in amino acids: CASSAPDRGTYEQYF. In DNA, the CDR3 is TGTGCCAGCAGCGCCCCGGACAGGGGGACCTACGAGCAGTACTTC.

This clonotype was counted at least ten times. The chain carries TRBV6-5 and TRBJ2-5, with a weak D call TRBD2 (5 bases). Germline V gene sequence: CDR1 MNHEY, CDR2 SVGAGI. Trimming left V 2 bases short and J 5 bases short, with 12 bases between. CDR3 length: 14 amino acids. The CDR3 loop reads CASSYDYLGETQYF. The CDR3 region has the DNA TGTGCCAGCAGTTACGACTACCTCGGGGAGACCCAGTACTTC.

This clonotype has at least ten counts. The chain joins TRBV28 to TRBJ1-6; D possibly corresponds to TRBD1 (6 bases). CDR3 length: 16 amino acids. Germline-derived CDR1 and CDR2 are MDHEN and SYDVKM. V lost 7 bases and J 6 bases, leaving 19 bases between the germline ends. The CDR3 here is CASITTRTGSNSPLHF. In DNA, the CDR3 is TGTGCCAGCATTACAACTCGAACAGGGAGTAATTCACCCCTCCACTTT.

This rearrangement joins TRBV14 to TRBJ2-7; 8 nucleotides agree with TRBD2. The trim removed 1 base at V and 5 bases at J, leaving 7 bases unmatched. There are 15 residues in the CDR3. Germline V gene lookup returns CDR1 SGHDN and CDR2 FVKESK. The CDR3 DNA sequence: TGTGCCAGCAGCCAAGCCCGGGGGGGGCCAAACGAGCAGTACTTC. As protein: CASSQARGGPNEQYF.

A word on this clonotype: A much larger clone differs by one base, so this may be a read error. For the CDR3, the DNA is TGTGCCAGCAGCTTCCGGGCCGTCAACCACGAGCACTACTTC. It yields the protein CASSFRAVNHEHYF. The chain joins TRBV11-2 to TRBJ2-7; no clear D gene. Germline assignment: CDR1 SGHAT and CDR2 FQNNGV. This CDR3 contains 14 residues.

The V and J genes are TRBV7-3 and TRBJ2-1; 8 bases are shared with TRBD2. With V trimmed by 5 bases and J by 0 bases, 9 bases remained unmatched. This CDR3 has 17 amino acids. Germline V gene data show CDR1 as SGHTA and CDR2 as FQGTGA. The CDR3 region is CASSPSGPPLSYNEQFF. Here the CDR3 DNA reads TGTGCCAGCAGCCCTAGCGGGCCTCCTCTCTCCTACAATGAGCAGTTCTTC.